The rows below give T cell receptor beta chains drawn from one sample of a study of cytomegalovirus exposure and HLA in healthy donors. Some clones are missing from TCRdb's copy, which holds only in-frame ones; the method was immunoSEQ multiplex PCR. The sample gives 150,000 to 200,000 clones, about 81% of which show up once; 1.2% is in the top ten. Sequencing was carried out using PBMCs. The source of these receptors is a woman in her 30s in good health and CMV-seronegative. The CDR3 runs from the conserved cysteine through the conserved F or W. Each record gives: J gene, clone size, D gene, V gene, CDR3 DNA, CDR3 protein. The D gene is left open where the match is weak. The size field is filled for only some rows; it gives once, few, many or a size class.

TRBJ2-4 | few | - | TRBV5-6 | TGTGCCAGCAGCGCCGGGGGATTTGGTAACATTCAGTACTTC | CASSAGGFGNIQYF
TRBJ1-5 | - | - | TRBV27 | TGTGCCAGCAGTCCTAGGGACTCCAATCAGCCCCAGCATTTT | CASSPRDSNQPQHF
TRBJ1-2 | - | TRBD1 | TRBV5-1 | TGCGCCAGCAGCTCCATACAGGGGGCCCTTGGCTACACCTTC | CASSSIQGALGYTF
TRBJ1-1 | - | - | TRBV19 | TGTGCCAGTAGTCCAACGGACAGAAAAAACACTGAAGCTTTCTTT | CASSPTDRKNTEAFF
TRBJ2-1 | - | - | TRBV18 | TGTGCCAGCGCCACTAGAGCTAGCTACAATGAGCAGTTCTTC | CASATRASYNEQFF
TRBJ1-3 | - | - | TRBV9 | TGTGCCAGCAGCGTAACCCAGGGGCCAGGGCTAAGCTCTGGAAACACCATATATTTT | CASSVTQGPGLSSGNTIYF
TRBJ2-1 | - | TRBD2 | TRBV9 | TGTGCCAGCAGTCCAAGCGGGAGGGTAGCATTACGATCCCACAATGAGCAGTTCTTC | CASSPSGRVALRSHNEQFF
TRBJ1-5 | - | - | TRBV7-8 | TGTGCCAGCAGCTTAGAACAGGGTCCCCAGCCCCAGCATTTT | CASSLEQGPQPQHF
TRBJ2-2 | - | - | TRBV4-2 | TGTGCCAGCAGCCAAGAATTGGGGCCGAACACCGGGGAGCTGTTTTTT | CASSQELGPNTGELFF
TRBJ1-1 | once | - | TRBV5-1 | TGCGCCAGCAGGCAAGGTGGTCGCGGCACTGAAGCTTTCTTT | CASRQGGRGTEAFF
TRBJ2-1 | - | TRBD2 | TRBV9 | TGTGCCAGCAGCCCCGGGACTAGCGGATACAATGAGCAGTTCTTC | CASSPGTSGYNEQFF
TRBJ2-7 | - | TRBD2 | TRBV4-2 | TGTGCCAGCAGCCAAGTTGGGACTAGCTCCTACGAGCAGTACTTC | CASSQVGTSSYEQYF
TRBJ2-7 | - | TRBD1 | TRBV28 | TGTGCCAGCAGTCGGACAGGGGGCGCTTCCCAGCAGTACTTC | CASSRTGGASQQYF
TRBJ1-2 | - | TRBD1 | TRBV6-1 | TGTGCCAGCAGTAAACAGGGGGCGCGAGGCTACACCTTC | CASSKQGARGYTF
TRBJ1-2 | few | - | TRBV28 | TGTGCCAGCAGTTTGAACAGGGCGTTCACCTTC | CASSLNRAFTF
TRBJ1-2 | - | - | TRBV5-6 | TGTGCCAGCAGCTTCGGGGGGCCGTCGGGTGGCTACACCTTC | CASSFGGPSGGYTF
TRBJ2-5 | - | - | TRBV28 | TGTGCCAGCAAGGGCCCCCCCCGGGGGGAGACCCAGTACTTC | CASKGPPRGETQYF
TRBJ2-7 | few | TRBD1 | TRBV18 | TGTGCCAGCTCACCACGGGGACAGGGGAGCGACGAGCAGTACTTC | CASSPRGQGSDEQYF
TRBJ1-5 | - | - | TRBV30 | TGTGCCTGGAGTGTACTTACACGAGGACAGCCCCAGCATTTT | CAWSVLTRGQPQHF
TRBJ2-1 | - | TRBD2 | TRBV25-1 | TGTGCCAGCAGTGACGAGCGGGAGTACAATGAGCAGTTCTTC | CASSDEREYNEQFF
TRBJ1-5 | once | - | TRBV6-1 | TGTGCCAGCAGTGAGGACAGATCCCATCAGCCCCAGCATTTT | CASSEDRSHQPQHF